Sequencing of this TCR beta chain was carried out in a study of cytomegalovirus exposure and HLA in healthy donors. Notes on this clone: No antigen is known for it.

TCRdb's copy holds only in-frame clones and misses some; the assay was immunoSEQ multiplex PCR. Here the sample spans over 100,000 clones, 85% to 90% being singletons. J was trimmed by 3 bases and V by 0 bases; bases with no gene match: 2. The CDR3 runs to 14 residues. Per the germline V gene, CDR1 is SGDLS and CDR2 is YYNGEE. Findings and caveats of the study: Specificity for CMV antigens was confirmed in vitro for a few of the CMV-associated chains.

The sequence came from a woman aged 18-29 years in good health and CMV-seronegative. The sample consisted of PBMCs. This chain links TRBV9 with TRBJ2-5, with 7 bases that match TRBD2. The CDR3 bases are TGTGCCAGCAGCGTAGTGGCGGGGGAAGAGACCCAGTACTTC. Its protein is CASSVVAGEETQYF. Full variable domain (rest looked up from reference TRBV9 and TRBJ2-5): DSGVTQTPKHLITATGQRVTLRCSPRSGDLSVYWYQQSLDQGLQFLIQYYNGEERAKGNILERFSAQQFPDLHSELNLSSLELGDSALYFCASSVVAGEETQYFGPGTRLLVL.